A selection of T cell receptor beta chains follows, all from one sample in a study of molecular identifiers for immune sequencing clone quantification. Via MiXCR, TCRdb re-called the PCR reads, giving one row per CDR3 protein. The table includes approximately 680,000 distinct CDR3 sequences, 25% detected once. Sequenced input: naive CD8+ T cells from blood, with Jurkat cell RNA spiked in. The receptors were gathered from a human donor in good health. Some libraries in this study had Jurkat cell RNA spiked in. The CDR3 runs from the conserved cysteine through the conserved F or W. The D gene is left open where the match is weak. A clone size is listed for some rows: how often the clone was seen (once, few, many), or a class if it is expanded.

DNA,CDR3,V,size,J,length,D
TGTGCCAGCAGTTTGGGAGCGGGAGGGAATAATGAGCAGTACTTC,CASSLGAGGNNEQYF,TRBV27,few,TRBJ2-7,15,TRBD2
TGTGCCAGTAGTATAGTGGGCTGGTCGAACACTGAAGCTTTCTTT,CASSIVGWSNTEAFF,TRBV19,.,TRBJ1-1,15,.
TGTGCCAGCAGCCTGGGACCTCACGAGCGGAATTTT,CASSLGPHERNF,TRBV7-9,few,TRBJ1-5,12,.
TGCAGCGTTGTAGCGGGGGCCTACAATGAGCAGTTCTTC,CSVVAGAYNEQFF,TRBV29-1,.,TRBJ2-1,13,TRBD2
TGCGCCAGCAGCCAAGGGACAGGGATTCAGCCCCAGCATTTT,CASSQGTGIQPQHF,TRBV4-1,few,TRBJ1-5,14,TRBD1
TGCAGTGCTAGAATTCTAGCGGGAGGGCCCTATGAGCAGTTCTTC,CSARILAGGPYEQFF,TRBV20-1,few,TRBJ2-1,15,TRBD2
TGTGCCAGCAGTGTCGAAGGGAACGAGCAGTACTTC,CASSVEGNEQYF,TRBV2,many,TRBJ2-7,12,.
TGCAGCCCGAGGGTCGGAACTGAAGCTTTCTTT,CSPRVGTEAFF,TRBV29-1,.,TRBJ1-1,11,.
TGTGCCAGCAGTACATTTCCGGGCCTCCCCGTAGGCTACACCTTC,CASSTFPGLPVGYTF,TRBV6-6,.,TRBJ1-2,15,.
TGTGCCAGCAGCCCCCTTGACAATGAGCAGTTCTTC,CASSPLDNEQFF,TRBV25-1,many,TRBJ2-1,12,.
TGTGCCAGCAGTCCCTTATTCAGGGGTAGCGCTGAAGCTTTCTTT,CASSPLFRGSAEAFF,TRBV6-5,many,TRBJ1-1,15,.
TGTGCCAGCACACCAGGGCAGGGGGTAGGCTATGGCTACACCTTC,CASTPGQGVGYGYTF,TRBV27,.,TRBJ1-2,15,TRBD1
TGTGCCAGCAGTGAAAGTCGGGCGTCCTACGAGCAGTACTTC,CASSESRASYEQYF,TRBV2,many,TRBJ2-7,14,.
TGCAGTGCAACAGGGGTAGGCTATGGCTACACCTTC,CSATGVGYGYTF,TRBV20-1,few,TRBJ1-2,12,TRBD1
TGTGCCAGCAGCTATTTCGTGAACACTGAAGCTTTCTTT,CASSYFVNTEAFF,TRBV5-6,.,TRBJ1-1,13,.
TGTGCCAGCAGCAAGGGGGAATTCGCCAAAAACATTCAGTACTTC,CASSKGEFAKNIQYF,TRBV12-3/TRBV12-4,many,TRBJ2-4,15,.
TGTGCCAGCAGCCAATGGACACCTGGCTCCTACAATGAGCAGTTCTTC,CASSQWTPGSYNEQFF,TRBV14,few,TRBJ2-1,16,.
TGCAGCGTTCTTTCCCGGGACACCTACGAGCAGTACTTC,CSVLSRDTYEQYF,TRBV29-1,few,TRBJ2-7,13,.
TGTGCCTGGAGTCCGACCGGGACCCTACTTAACTATGGCTACACCTTC,CAWSPTGTLLNYGYTF,TRBV30,few,TRBJ1-2,16,.
TGTGCCAGCAGCTTCCTGGGGACAGGGGGTGCCTACGAGCAGTACTTC,CASSFLGTGGAYEQYF,TRBV7-8,many,TRBJ2-7,16,TRBD1
TGTGCCAGTAGTCTCGGGACAGTTCAGTACTTC,CASSLGTVQYF,TRBV19,many,TRBJ2-4,11,TRBD1
TGTGCCAGCAGCTCCCAGGCCCCTGGGGATCAGCCCCAGCATTTT,CASSSQAPGDQPQHF,TRBV5-6,many,TRBJ1-5,15,.
TGTGCCAGCAGCTTAGGTTGGACAGGGTATGAGCAGTTCTTC,CASSLGWTGYEQFF,TRBV5-8,many,TRBJ2-1,14,TRBD1
TGTGCCAGTAGTATGTGGGGAGCCCACGAGCAGTACTTC,CASSMWGAHEQYF,TRBV19,.,TRBJ2-7,13,.
TGTGCCAGCACCAATTTCGCCACAGATACGCAGTATTTT,CASTNFATDTQYF,TRBV5-4,many,TRBJ2-3,13,.
TGTGCCAGCAGCTTCAGACAGGGTGTGTTCTCTGAAGCTTTCTTT,CASSFRQGVFSEAFF,TRBV7-9,many,TRBJ1-1,15,TRBD1
TGCGCCAGCAGCGAATCCCCCTGGACAGCGGTAGTTGAGCAGTTCTTC,CASSESPWTAVVEQFF,TRBV5-1,.,TRBJ2-1,16,.
TGTGCCAGCAGCTTAGATCCTAGCGGGAGTCGACCCAAAGAGACCCAGTACTTC,CASSLDPSGSRPKETQYF,TRBV7-9,many,TRBJ2-5,18,TRBD2
TGTGCCAGCAGCATATCGGACGGCGAGCAGTACTTC,CASSISDGEQYF,TRBV7-9,few,TRBJ2-7,12,.
TGCAACGTTGAAGATCTGGGGGGCAGGGGACGCAATGAGCAGTTCTTC,CNVEDLGGRGRNEQFF,TRBV29-1,.,TRBJ2-1,16,.
TGCGCCAGCAGCCCGGGACCTGGAGCCTACGAGCAGTACTTC,CASSPGPGAYEQYF,TRBV4-1,few,TRBJ2-7,14,.